The next 15 T cell receptor beta chains were all read from a single sample in a study of T-cell reconstitution after alpha-beta-depleted transplantation in children (dated by TCRdb to the mid-2010s). To prepare the library, PCR was applied. The sequencer was an Illumina HiSeq 2500. Molecular barcoding was employed in the preparation of TCR libraries, with unique molecular identifiers being used to normalize TCRbeta repertoire quantification. TCRdb handled the public reads itself, with Q25 trimming in fastp and clone calling in MiXCR, and kept productive beta chains. Each entry merges the rows of one CDR3 protein and shows their most common DNA and genes. This sample lists about 230,000 distinct CDR3 sequences; roughly 9% were detected once. Roughly 6.2% of the sample is held by the ten biggest clonotypes. Sequences were derived from PBMCs from the stem cell graft donor, sampled from the stem cell graft. The receptor set was obtained from a human donor who donated a stem cell graft to a child with acute lymphoblastic leukemia.

The chain links TRBV18 to TRBJ1-4, with a tentative D call TRBD1 (5 bases). Germline V lookup: CDR1 KGHSH, CDR2 LQKENI. CDR3 length: 16 amino acids. The V end lost 2 bases, the J end lost 0 bases, and 10 bases lay between the germline ends. The CDR3 region is CASSPSGSTTNEKLFF. CDR3 nucleotide sequence: TGTGCCAGCTCACCATCAGGGTCGACAACTAATGAAAAACTGTTTTTT.

The sample holds a few counts of this clonotype. The rearrangement joins TRBV7-9 to TRBJ1-1; D is possibly TRBD1 (5 bases). V lost 5 bases, J lost 2 bases, and 12 bases lay in between. There are 14 residues in the CDR3. Germline CDR1 SEHNR, CDR2 FQNEAQ (reference sequence). The CDR3 loop reads CASSVGHTNTEAFF. The CDR3 coding sequence is TGTGCCAGCAGCGTTGGACACACTAACACTGAAGCTTTCTTT.

The table lists this clonotype with a few counts. The V call is TRBV7-8, the J call TRBJ2-1; possibly TRBD1 for D (6 bases). CDR1 is SGHVS, CDR2 FQNEAQ, per germline. CDR3 length equals 15 residues. Trimming cost V 5 bases and J 8 bases, with 19 bases left between them. The CDR3 DNA reads TGTGCCAGCAGCCGTGACAGGTTTAAGGGGTATGAGCAGTTCTTC. Translating gives CASSRDRFKGYEQFF.

The chain joins TRBV20-1 to TRBJ2-3; 9 bases agree with TRBD1. The CDR3 totals 15 residues. Germline CDR1 is DFQATT and CDR2 is SNEGSKA (reference sequence). Trimming cost V 6 bases and J 2 bases; bases outside gene matches: 9. CDR3 sequence (DNA): TGCAGTGCAGGGCTGGGGACAGGGTTCACAGATACGCAGTATTTT. This sequence encodes CSAGLGTGFTDTQYF.

This clonotype was observed many times. The chain employs TRBV27 and TRBJ2-2; 7 bases fit TRBD1. This CDR3 contains 14 residues. The trim removed 7 bases at V and 3 bases at J, leaving 5 bases unmatched. The germline CDR1 and CDR2 sequences are MNHEY and SMNVEV (reference sequence). CDR3 amino acids: CASTPTGDTGELFF. DNA of the CDR3: TGTGCCAGCACTCCTACAGGGGACACCGGGGAGCTGTTTTTT.

This clonotype was seen ten or more times. The J gene is TRBJ2-1, the V gene TRBV29-1; D unclear. Germline loops: CDR1 SQVTM, CDR2 ANQGSEA. The CDR3 consists of 13 residues. V was trimmed by 6 bases and J by 8 bases, leaving 17 bases between them. Here the CDR3 reads CSVTEPSLYEQFF. CDR3 sequence (DNA): TGCAGCGTCACTGAACCGTCCCTTTATGAGCAGTTCTTC.

There are a few counts of this clonotype. V usage is TRBV5-5 and J usage is TRBJ1-1; tentative D call: TRBD1 (6 bases). The length of the CDR3 is 12 residues. Trimming pared 2 bases from V and 8 bases from J, leaving 10 bases between. The germline V gene encodes CDR1 SGHKS and CDR2 YYEKEE (reference sequence). Here the CDR3 DNA reads TGTGCCAGCAGCTTCTCTGACAGGGAAGCTTTCTTT. Translation gives CASSFSDREAFF.

This clonotype was seen a handful of times. The J gene is TRBJ2-2, the V gene TRBV5-1, with TRBD1 matching over 10 bases. The CDR3 loop spans 15 amino acids. The germline V gene has CDR1 SGHRS and CDR2 YFSETQ. With V trimmed by 4 bases and J by 7 bases, 7 bases remained unmatched. CDR3 bases: TGCGCCAGCAGCCTTCGACAGGGGGCGAGCGGGGAGCTGTTTTTT. Encoded protein: CASSLRQGASGELFF.

This clonotype was counted ten times or more. This chain joins TRBV7-6 and TRBJ1-1, with no clear D. Trimming stripped 4 bases from V and 1 base from J, with 13 bases between. This CDR3 contains 15 residues. The germline gives CDR1 SGHVS, CDR2 FNYEAQ. The CDR3 nucleotides are TGTGCCAGCAGCTCTCGGCTTGGAGAGAACACTGAAGCTTTCTTT. It codes for CASSSRLGENTEAFF.

The chain's CDR3 is CASSTGTSIDIQYF. DNA of the CDR3: TGTGCCAGCAGCACTGGGACTAGTATCGACATTCAGTACTTC. This chain uses TRBV11-2 with TRBJ2-4; TRBD2 matches at 8 bases. Germline CDR1 and CDR2: SGHAT and FQNNGV. Trimming removed 5 bases from V and 8 bases from J; junction bases left unmatched: 8. The CDR3 has 14 amino acids.

This clonotype was recorded many times. This chain joins TRBV18 and TRBJ2-1; no clear D. CDR3 length equals 12 residues. Germline values: CDR1 KGHSH, CDR2 LQKENI. Between the trimmed V and J ends, which lost 3 bases and 7 bases, there was a span of 7 bases. The CDR3 spells CASSPLGNEQFF. In DNA, the CDR3 is TGTGCCAGCTCACCCCTGGGGAATGAGCAGTTCTTC.

The sample holds many counts of this clonotype. The rearrangement joins TRBV27 to TRBJ1-1; the D gene is possibly TRBD1 (5 bases). The ends were cut back, 5 bases at V and 4 bases at J, with 17 bases in the middle. The CDR3 spans 15 residues. Per germline, CDR1 MNHEY and CDR2 SMNVEV (reference sequence). CDR3 residues: CASSPHPGDGTEAFF. The CDR3 bases are TGTGCCAGCAGTCCCCACCCGGGGGATGGCACTGAAGCTTTCTTT.

The sample holds many counts of this clonotype. The CDR3 loop reads CASSGAGQRNTEAFF. In DNA form, the CDR3 reads TGTGCCAGCAGTGGAGCAGGACAAAGGAACACTGAAGCTTTCTTT. This chain uses TRBV12-3 or TRBV12-4 with TRBJ1-1; D may be TRBD1 (5 bases). V shed 5 bases and J shed 1 base, with 14 bases lying between them. This CDR3 is built from 15 residues.

This clonotype has at least ten counts. This chain uses TRBV11-1 with TRBJ2-7; D remains ambiguous. The germline V and J ends were trimmed by 6 bases and 5 bases, with 11 bases remaining between them. Germline V CDR1 and CDR2: SGHAT, FQDESV (reference sequence). The CDR3 loop spans 12 amino acids. The chain's CDR3 is CASSSHSDEQYF. CDR3 in DNA: TGTGCCAGCAGTTCCCACTCGGACGAGCAGTACTTC.

This clonotype was counted at least ten times. The V gene is TRBV6-5, the J gene TRBJ2-5; D remains ambiguous. This CDR3 contains 13 residues. CDR1 MNHEY and CDR2 SVGAGI come from the germline V gene. V gave up 2 bases and J gave up 6 bases, with 10 bases separating them. The CDR3, as DNA: TGTGCCAGCAGTTACGGCGAGGACCAGACCCAGTACTTC. Amino acids: CASSYGEDQTQYF.